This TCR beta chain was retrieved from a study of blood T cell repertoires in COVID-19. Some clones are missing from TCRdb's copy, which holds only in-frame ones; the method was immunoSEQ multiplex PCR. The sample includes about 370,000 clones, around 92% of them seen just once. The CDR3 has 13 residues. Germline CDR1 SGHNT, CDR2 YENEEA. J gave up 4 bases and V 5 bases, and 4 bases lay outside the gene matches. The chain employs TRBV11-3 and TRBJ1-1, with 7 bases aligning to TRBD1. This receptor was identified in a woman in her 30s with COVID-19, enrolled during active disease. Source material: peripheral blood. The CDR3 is CASSQQGSTEAFF. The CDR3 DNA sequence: TGTGCCAGCAGCCAACAGGGGAGCACTGAAGCTTTCTTT. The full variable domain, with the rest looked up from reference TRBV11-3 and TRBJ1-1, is EAGVVQSPRYKIIEKKQPVAFWCNPISGHNTLYWYLQNLGQGPELLIRYENEEAVDDSQLPKDRFSAERLKGVDSTLKIQPAELGDSAVYLCASSQQGSTEAFFGQGTRLTVV.